This entry lists 31 T cell receptor beta chains sequenced from one sample in a study of cytomegalovirus exposure and HLA in healthy donors. Vbeta (60) and Jbeta (13) primers were used in the PCR. Sequencing was performed with immunoSEQ multiplex PCR; in TCRdb, only in-frame clones are kept and a portion is missing. The sample yields tens of thousands of clones, about 75% seen once. Sequenced material: PBMCs. The receptor set was obtained from a woman aged 25 to 39 in good health and CMV-seropositive.

The table lists this clone with a count of one. The rearrangement links TRBV28 to TRBJ2-7; TRBD1 matches 8 bases. Germline CDR1 is MDHEN and CDR2 is SYDVKM. This CDR3 is 15 amino acids long. Trimming cost V 4 bases and J 3 bases; bases outside gene matches: 8. CDR3 in amino acids: CASSSPRTGSYEQYF. For the CDR3, the DNA is TGTGCCAGCAGTTCCCCTAGGACAGGGAGCTACGAGCAGTACTTC.

This chain links TRBV9 with TRBJ2-7, with D perhaps TRBD1 (6 bases). V was trimmed by 0 bases and J by 1 base, leaving 11 bases between them. From germline, CDR1 is SGDLS and CDR2 YYNGEE. CDR3 size: 15 residues. CDR3 region: CASSVEPRGSYEQYF. Here the CDR3 DNA reads TGTGCCAGCAGCGTAGAACCCAGGGGATCCTACGAGCAGTACTTC. The whole variable domain, remainder taken from reference TRBV9 and TRBJ2-7, is DSGVTQTPKHLITATGQRVTLRCSPRSGDLSVYWYQQSLDQGLQFLIQYYNGEERAKGNILERFSAQQFPDLHSELNLSSLELGDSALYFCASSVEPRGSYEQYFGPGTRLTVT.

This chain links TRBV6-1 with TRBJ1-1; D is perhaps TRBD1 (5 bases). The CDR3 sequence is 13 residues long. The ends were cut back, 6 bases at V and 2 bases at J, with 10 bases in the middle. The V gene's germline CDR1 is MNHNS and CDR2 SASEGT. The CDR3 nucleotides read TGTGCCAGCAGGGTAGGGGCTAACACTGAAGCTTTCTTT. Amino acids: CASRVGANTEAFF.

This sequence joins TRBV28 and TRBJ2-7, with 10 positions matching TRBD1. CDR3 length equals 16 residues. V trimming: 3 bases; J trimming: 4 bases; junction bases outside the gene matches: 9. The V gene's germline CDR1 is MDHEN and CDR2 SYDVKM. CDR3 DNA sequence: TGTGCCAGCAGTTTCCAACGGGACAGGGGAGAATACGAGCAGTACTTC. The encoded protein is CASSFQRDRGEYEQYF.

J is TRBJ1-6 and V is TRBV10-3, with 8 nucleotides matching TRBD1. J lost 5 bases, V lost 6 bases, and 12 bases had no gene match. The CDR3 spans 17 residues. CDR1 is ENHRY, CDR2 SYGVKD, per germline. This CDR3 is CAISEKRDRSDNSPLHF. The CDR3 DNA is TGTGCCATCAGCGAGAAAAGGGACAGGAGCGATAATTCACCCCTCCACTTT.

The chain is built from TRBV5-4 and TRBJ1-3; perhaps TRBD1 as D (5 bases). The CDR3 length is 15 residues. Germline assignment: CDR1 SGHNT and CDR2 YYREEE (reference sequence). Between the trimmed V and J ends, which lost 0 bases and 4 bases, there was a span of 11 bases. CDR3: CASSLGQGGGNTIYF. The CDR3 DNA sequence: TGTGCCAGCAGCTTGGGGCAGGGTGGAGGAAACACCATATATTTT.

This sequence joins TRBV6-1 and TRBJ1-2, with 12 bases aligning to TRBD1. Germline V CDR1 and CDR2: MNHNS, SASEGT. CDR3 length equals 18 residues. Losses at the gene ends were 2 bases for V and 3 bases for J; bases not matched to a gene: 10. The CDR3 sequence is CASSEYGTGQGAYYGYTF. The CDR3, as DNA: TGTGCCAGCAGTGAATATGGTACGGGACAGGGGGCTTACTATGGCTACACCTTC.

The V gene is TRBV7-8, the J gene TRBJ2-5; 15 bases are shared with TRBD2. CDR1 and CDR2 from the germline V gene are SGHVS and FQNEAQ. This CDR3 spans 18 amino acids. The V gene end was trimmed by 11 bases and the J gene end by 5 bases; junction bases not matched to a gene: 18. In DNA, the CDR3 is TGTGCCTCCCACGGGAGGGGACTAGCGGGAGGCGGAGGGGAGACCCAGTACTTC. It encodes CASHGRGLAGGGGETQYF.

The chain combines TRBV5-1 with TRBJ1-1, with a possible D match to TRBD1 (6 bases). V gave up 4 bases and J gave up 10 bases, with 14 bases separating them. Germline V gene lookup returns CDR1 SGHRS and CDR2 YFSETQ. The CDR3 has 12 residues. The CDR3 here is CASSQQGFGAFF. CDR3 nucleotide sequence: TGCGCCAGCAGCCAACAGGGTTTTGGAGCTTTCTTT. The complete variable domain, with remaining parts taken from reference TRBV5-1 and TRBJ1-1, reads KAGVTQTPRYLIKTRGQQVTLSCSPISGHRSVSWYQQTPGQGLQFLFEYFSETQRNKGNFPGRFSGRQFSNSRSEMNVSTLELGDSALYLCASSQQGFGAFFGQGTRLTVV.

This clone occurred a few times. This chain connects TRBV13 to TRBJ2-1; 14 bases line up with TRBD2. The germline V gene has CDR1 PRHDT and CDR2 FYEKMQ (reference sequence). V lost 4 bases and J lost 3; bases outside the gene matches: 2. The CDR3 has 16 amino acids. In DNA form, the CDR3 reads TGTGCCAGCAGCTGGGGACTAGCGGGAGACTACAATGAGCAGTTCTTC. Its translation: CASSWGLAGDYNEQFF.

The chain joins TRBV7-2 to TRBJ1-2; 7 bases match TRBD1. The CDR3 has 15 residues. Germline CDR1 SGHTA, CDR2 FQGNSA. V lost 1 base and J lost 8; bases outside the gene matches: 10. The CDR3 sequence: CASSLETGQGGGYTF. The CDR3, as DNA: TGTGCCAGCAGCTTAGAGACCGGCCAGGGGGGCGGCTACACCTTC.

J is TRBJ2-7 and V is TRBV25-1; TRBD1 matches 9 bases. The CDR3 length is 14 residues. Germline V CDR1 and CDR2: MGHDK, SYGVNS. V shed 6 bases and J 4 bases; nucleotides not matched to a gene: 7. CDR3 bases: TGTGCCAGCAGGGTATCCGGGACAGGGTACGAGCAGTACTTC. This sequence encodes CASRVSGTGYEQYF.

V usage is TRBV28 and J usage is TRBJ1-5; D unclear. Trimming stripped 6 bases from V and 7 bases from J, with 10 bases between. The CDR3 consists of 12 residues. Germline assignment: CDR1 MDHEN and CDR2 SYDVKM. The CDR3 region has the DNA TGTGCCAGCAGGGAAGGAGGGCAGCCCCAGCATTTT. Amino acids: CASREGGQPQHF.

V usage is TRBV6-1 and J usage is TRBJ2-3, with TRBD2 as a possible D gene (7 bases). The CDR3 totals 12 residues. The germline gives CDR1 MNHNS, CDR2 SASEGT. The CDR3 sequence is CAGGGGPDTQYF. The CDR3 DNA follows: TGTGCAGGAGGGGGAGGGCCGGATACGCAGTATTTT.

This clone has only a few counts. V gene TRBV27 combines with J gene TRBJ1-4, with a possible D match to TRBD1 (5 bases). Trimming took 0 bases from V and 2 from J, leaving 7 bases between them. Germline-derived CDR1 and CDR2 are MNHEY and SMNVEV (reference sequence). There are 15 residues in the CDR3. The CDR3: CASSLSGATNEKLFF. The CDR3 bases are TGTGCCAGCAGTTTATCTGGGGCTACTAATGAAAAACTGTTTTTT.

The V call is TRBV13, the J call TRBJ1-2; D not certain. The CDR3 contains 14 residues. The V gene lost 5 bases and the J gene lost 1 base, with 11 bases spanning the gap. Germline V gene lookup returns CDR1 PRHDT and CDR2 FYEKMQ (reference sequence). CDR3 DNA: TGTGCCAGCAGCACCCTAGCCAATAACTATGGCTACACCTTC. Translation: CASSTLANNYGYTF.

Concerning this clone: A read error may account for a junction end that differs from germline. V usage is TRBV7-7 and J usage is TRBJ2-1, with 15 positions matching TRBD2. The CDR3 consists of 18 residues. Per the germline V gene, CDR1 is SSHAT and CDR2 is FNYEAQ (reference sequence). The CDR3 here is CASSPGTSGRRAYNEQFF. The CDR3 DNA follows: TGTGCTAGCAGCCCGGGGACTAGCGGGAGGAGGGCCTACAATGAGCAGTTCTTC.

The J gene is TRBJ2-5, the V gene TRBV28; 9 bases map to TRBD1. The CDR3 sequence is 15 residues long. The V segment lost 1 base and the J segment 2 bases; nucleotides outside the gene matches: 2. From germline, CDR1 is MDHEN and CDR2 SYDVKM. In nucleotides, the CDR3 is TGTGCCAGCAGTTTATCTGGACAGGGGCAAGAGACCCAGTACTTC. Protein: CASSLSGQGQETQYF.

V usage is TRBV29-1 and J usage is TRBJ2-1; 11 bases map to TRBD2. J lost 15 bases, V lost 2 bases, and 9 bases had no gene match. CDR1 is SQVTM, CDR2 ANQGSEA, per germline. CDR3 length: 13 residues. As DNA, the CDR3 is TGCAGCGTTGAAAGCCTTACTAGCGGGAGAGGGTTCTTC. Translation gives CSVESLTSGRGFF.

This clone was recorded only once. The chain employs TRBV7-8 and TRBJ2-5; D is possibly TRBD2 (5 bases). Germline CDR1 reads SGHVS; CDR2 reads FQNEAQ. Trimming stripped 1 base from V and 3 bases from J, with 9 bases between. This CDR3 is built from 14 residues. The CDR3 DNA sequence: TGTGCCAGCAGCTTAGGGCGGGCTAAAGAGACCCAGTACTTC. It encodes CASSLGRAKETQYF.

The V and J genes are TRBV28 and TRBJ2-7; the D is unclear. CDR3 length: 11 residues. CDR1 is MDHEN, CDR2 SYDVKM, per germline. The V end was cut by 3 bases, the J end by 12 bases, with 12 bases between. Here the CDR3 DNA reads TGTGCCAGCAGTTTTAGCCGTCTTCGGTACTTC. This gives the protein CASSFSRLRYF.

This chain links TRBV9 with TRBJ2-1; 12 bases are a match to TRBD2. The V segment lost 4 bases and the J segment 3 bases; nucleotides outside the gene matches: 2. This CDR3 is built from 15 residues. Looked up from germline, CDR1 is SGDLS and CDR2 is YYNGEE. The CDR3 DNA sequence: TGTGCCAGCAGCAAACTAGCGGGAGGCTACAATGAGCAGTTCTTC. Translation: CASSKLAGGYNEQFF.

V gene TRBV11-2 combines with J gene TRBJ2-7; TRBD2 might be the D (5 bases). The V and J ends lost 0 bases and 2 bases respectively, with 11 bases between them. The CDR3 length is 15 residues. Germline V gene sequence: CDR1 SGHAT, CDR2 FQNNGV. The CDR3 sequence: CASSLDWRATYEQYF. Written as DNA, the CDR3 is TGTGCCAGCAGCTTAGACTGGCGGGCGACCTACGAGCAGTACTTC.

This clone showed up just once. The chain links TRBV11-2 to TRBJ1-2; TRBD1 agrees at 11 bases. Trimming took 2 bases from V and 7 from J; bases not matched to a gene: 9. CDR1 SGHAT and CDR2 FQNNGV come from the germline V gene. This CDR3 contains 16 residues. The CDR3 reads CASSLLGTGGPGGYTF. In DNA, the CDR3 is TGTGCCAGCAGCTTATTGGGGACAGGGGGACCGGGTGGCTACACCTTC.

CDR3 amino acids: CASSPSQGFTYGYTF. In nucleotides, the CDR3 is TGTGCCAGCAGTCCATCGCAGGGCTTTACCTATGGCTACACCTTC. The V call is TRBV6-4, the J call TRBJ1-2; D is perhaps TRBD1 (5 bases). Germline assignment: CDR1 MRHNA and CDR2 SNTAGT. V was trimmed by 5 bases and J by 4 bases, leaving 17 bases between them. This CDR3 region has 15 residues.

This sequence joins TRBV25-1 and TRBJ2-7; a weak D match, TRBD1 (6 bases). With 4 bases removed from V and 9 bases from J, the gap between germline ends came to 13 bases. The V gene's germline CDR1 is MGHDK and CDR2 SYGVNS. This CDR3 is built from 12 residues. CDR3 loop: CASSATTGVQYF. The CDR3 region has the DNA TGTGCCAGCAGTGCGACGACAGGCGTGCAGTACTTC.

The chain recombines TRBV6-4 with TRBJ2-6; 11 nucleotides match TRBD1. Looked up from germline, CDR1 is MRHNA and CDR2 is SNTAGT. The V gene end was trimmed by 5 bases and the J gene end by 1 base; junction bases not matched to a gene: 4. This CDR3 spans 17 amino acids. The CDR3 DNA is TGTGCCAGCAGTTCCGGGACAGGGGGTTCTGGGGCCAACGTCCTGACTTTC. Translating it yields CASSSGTGGSGANVLTF.

The chain links TRBV19 to TRBJ2-1; 11 nucleotides match TRBD2. J was trimmed by 13 bases and V by 0 bases; bases with no gene match: 5. The CDR3 loop spans 14 amino acids. Looked up from germline, CDR1 is LNHDA and CDR2 is SQIVND (reference sequence). The CDR3 region has the DNA TGTGCCAGTAGTATAGAAAGACTAGCGGGACGACAGTTCTTC. Its protein is CASSIERLAGRQFF. The variable domain in full, with the rest retrieved from reference TRBV19 and TRBJ2-1, is DGGITQSPKYLFRKEGQNVTLSCEQNLNHDAMYWYRQDPGQGLRLIYYSQIVNDFQKGDIAEGYSVSREKKESFPLTVTSAQKNPTAFYLCASSIERLAGRQFFGPGTRLTVL.

The rearrangement joins TRBV4-1 to TRBJ1-6, with 7 bases identical to TRBD1. The V and J ends lost 0 bases and 5 bases, in that order; junction bases with no gene match: 4. The germline CDR1 and CDR2 sequences are MGHRA and YSYEKL. The CDR3 has 16 amino acids. CDR3 sequence: CASSQDGTAHNSPLHF. CDR3 coding DNA: TGCGCCAGCAGCCAAGATGGGACAGCTCATAATTCACCCCTCCACTTT.

This clone was detected only a few times. The CDR3 loop is CASSLASGQGYGYTF. The CDR3 nucleotides are TGTGCCAGCAGCTTAGCCTCCGGACAGGGCTATGGCTACACCTTC. The chain combines TRBV7-8 with TRBJ1-2; 8 nucleotides line up with TRBD1. In germline, CDR1 is SGHVS, CDR2 FQNEAQ. V lost 0 bases and J lost 4; bases outside the gene matches: 4. CDR3 length: 15 amino acids. Together with reference TRBV7-8 and TRBJ1-2, the CDR3 gives the full variable domain: GAGVSQSPRYKVAKRGQDVALRCDPISGHVSLFWYQQALGQGPEFLTYFQNEAQLDKSGLPSDRFFAERPEGSVSTLKIQRTQQEDSAVYLCASSLASGQGYGYTFGSGTRLTVV.

This chain uses TRBV11-2 with TRBJ2-1, with 14 nucleotides matching TRBD2. Per germline, CDR1 SGHAT and CDR2 FQNNGV. The CDR3 has 17 amino acids. Trimming removed 5 bases from V and 5 bases from J; junction bases left unmatched: 8. The CDR3 here is CASSHGLAGGGHNEQFF. The CDR3 nucleotides read TGTGCCAGCAGCCACGGACTAGCGGGAGGTGGGCACAATGAGCAGTTCTTC.